This record covers a single TCR beta chain. This entry is derived from a study of blood T cell repertoires in COVID-19. The CDR3 extends over 13 amino acids. CDR1 and CDR2 (germline): LNHDA, SQIVND (reference sequence). The ends were cut back, 3 bases at V and 6 bases at J, with 11 bases in the middle. This table comes from immunoSEQ multiplex PCR, and its TCRdb copy is limited to in-frame clones, with some not included. The table shows roughly 200,000 clones, with around 84% occurring only once. The TCR sequence derives from a man aged 55 to 69 with acute or convalescent COVID-19. This rearrangement joins TRBV19 to TRBJ2-5; TRBD1 is a possible D gene (7 bases). The sample taken for sequencing was peripheral blood. The CDR3 coding sequence is TGTGCCAGTAGTATGGAGGGGGCAAAGACCCAGTACTTC. It yields the protein CASSMEGAKTQYF.